Following are 10 T cell receptor beta chains from one sample sequenced in a study of shared clonotypes between healthy human individuals (TCRdb year 2020). The library was built by means of the immunoSEQ multiplex PCR assay. TCRdb obtained this table from immuneACCESS and retained in-frame rearrangements with V and J assigned. These tables miss some clones; where compared with another copy, unresolved V genes account for less than half of the shortfall, and the remainder is unexplained. Here the sample has 1,400,000 or so clones; around 98.5% occur a single time. In total, the top ten clones hold roughly 0.36% of the sample. The sequenced sample consisted of naive CD4+ T cells sorted from blood. Taken with the paper, the label for cell subset or site translates to: CD45RA+ positively selected. These TCRs come from a man aged 30 to 45 in good health.

The genes are TRBV6-5 and TRBJ1-1; a weak D match, TRBD1 (6 bases). The V gene's germline CDR1 is MNHEY and CDR2 SVGAGI. The CDR3 loop spans 13 amino acids. The V and J ends lost 5 bases and 4 bases respectively, with 11 bases between them. The DNA of the CDR3 is TGTGCCAGCAGTCGCGTAGGGGGCACTGAAGCTTTCTTT. Protein sequence: CASSRVGGTEAFF.

This rearrangement joins TRBV6-5 to TRBJ2-3; TRBD1 matches at 7 bases. This CDR3 region has 14 residues. J was trimmed by 2 bases and V by 5 bases; bases with no gene match: 4. The germline V gene encodes CDR1 MNHEY and CDR2 SVGAGI. The CDR3 DNA sequence: TGTGCCAGCAGTCCCGGACAGGCCACAGATACGCAGTATTTT. Amino acid sequence: CASSPGQATDTQYF.

The V gene is TRBV7-6, the J gene TRBJ2-1, with D maybe TRBD1 (6 bases). Trimming took 0 bases from V and 8 from J, leaving 17 bases between them. Germline CDR1 and CDR2: SGHVS and FNYEAQ. The CDR3 runs 16 residues. In DNA, the CDR3 is TGTGCCAGCAGCTTAGCGAACAGGGCCATCCCGGATGAGCAGTTCTTC. This codes for CASSLANRAIPDEQFF. Full variable domain (outside the CDR3, taken from reference TRBV7-6 and TRBJ2-1): GAGVSQSPRYKVTKRGQDVALRCDPISGHVSLYWYRQALGQGPEFLTYFNYEAQQDKSGLPNDRFSAERPEGSISTLTIQRTEQRDSAMYRCASSLANRAIPDEQFFGPGTRLTVL.

The chain combines TRBV5-5 with TRBJ2-1; D might be TRBD1 (5 bases). Per germline, CDR1 SGHKS and CDR2 YYEKEE (reference sequence). The CDR3 has 15 residues. V shed 5 bases and J shed 5 bases, with 17 bases lying between them. CDR3 sequence (DNA): TGTGCCAGCAGACAGCAGGTCAAGGGGCACAATGAGCAGTTCTTC. Its protein is CASRQQVKGHNEQFF.

CDR3 protein: CASSLSQGEGNYGYTF. As DNA, the CDR3 is TGTGCCAGCAGCTTATCGCAGGGGGAGGGGAACTATGGCTACACCTTC. This sequence joins TRBV7-9 and TRBJ1-2; 7 bases match TRBD1. This CDR3 is built from 16 residues. Germline assignment: CDR1 SEHNR and CDR2 FQNEAQ (reference sequence). Losses at the gene ends were 2 bases for V and 2 bases for J; bases not matched to a gene: 8.

This rearrangement joins TRBV4-1 to TRBJ1-1; D might be TRBD1 (6 bases). The CDR3 is made up of 15 amino acids. V was cut by 3 bases and J by 5 bases, with 16 bases left in between. Looked up from germline, CDR1 is MGHRA and CDR2 is YSYEKL. The CDR3: CASSHGTPWRTEAFF. CDR3 DNA: TGCGCCAGCAGCCATGGGACACCCTGGCGGACTGAAGCTTTCTTT.

The CDR3 here is CASSLRASGNRETQYF. The CDR3 DNA reads as TGTGCCAGCAGCTTAAGGGCTAGCGGGAACAGAGAGACCCAGTACTTC. The rearrangement links TRBV7-6 to TRBJ2-5; TRBD2 matches 9 bases. CDR1 is SGHVS and CDR2 is FNYEAQ in the germline V gene. Losses at the gene ends were 2 bases for V and 4 bases for J; bases not matched to a gene: 8. The CDR3 has 16 amino acids.

The chain has TRBV5-5 and TRBJ1-1, with 7 bases matching TRBD1. Trimming took 0 bases from V and 6 from J; bases not matched to a gene: 14. This CDR3 has 17 amino acids. Germline CDR1 is SGHKS and CDR2 is YYEKEE (reference sequence). CDR3: CASSLARQGFVPPEAFF. The CDR3 bases are TGTGCCAGCAGCTTGGCCCGACAGGGATTTGTCCCTCCTGAAGCTTTCTTT.

The rearrangement joins TRBV6-6 to TRBJ1-2, with no clear D. The CDR3 runs 11 residues. The ends were cut back, 2 bases at V and 8 bases at J, with 6 bases in the middle. The germline V gene encodes CDR1 MNHNY and CDR2 SVGAGI (reference sequence). The DNA of the CDR3 is TGTGCCAGCAGTTACGGTCGAGGCTACACCTTC. It specifies CASSYGRGYTF.

V usage is TRBV5-1 and J usage is TRBJ2-1, with a tentative D call TRBD1 (6 bases). Trimming cost V 0 bases and J 4 bases, with 14 bases left between them. Germline V gene lookup returns CDR1 SGHRS and CDR2 YFSETQ. The CDR3 has 16 amino acids. CDR3 sequence: CASSLDRAGAYNEQFF. The CDR3 region has the DNA TGCGCCAGCAGCTTGGACAGGGCCGGAGCATACAATGAGCAGTTCTTC.